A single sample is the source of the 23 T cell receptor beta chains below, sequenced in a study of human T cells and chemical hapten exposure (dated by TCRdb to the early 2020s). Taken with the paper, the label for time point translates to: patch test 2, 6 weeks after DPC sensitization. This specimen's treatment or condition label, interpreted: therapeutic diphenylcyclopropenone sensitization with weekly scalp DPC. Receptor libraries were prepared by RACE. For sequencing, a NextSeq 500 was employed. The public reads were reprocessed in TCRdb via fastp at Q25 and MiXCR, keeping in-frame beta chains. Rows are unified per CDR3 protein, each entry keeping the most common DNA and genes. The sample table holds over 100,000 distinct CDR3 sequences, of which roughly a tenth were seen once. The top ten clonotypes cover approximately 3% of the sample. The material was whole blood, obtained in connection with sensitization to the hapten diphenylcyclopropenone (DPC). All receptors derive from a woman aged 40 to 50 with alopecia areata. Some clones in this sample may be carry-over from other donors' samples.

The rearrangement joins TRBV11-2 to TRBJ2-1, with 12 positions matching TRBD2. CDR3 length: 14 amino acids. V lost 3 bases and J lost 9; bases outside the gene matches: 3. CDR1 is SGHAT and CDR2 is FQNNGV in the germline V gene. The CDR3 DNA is TGTGCCAGCAGCTTTCGGACTAGCGGGATTGAGCAGTTCTTC. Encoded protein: CASSFRTSGIEQFF.

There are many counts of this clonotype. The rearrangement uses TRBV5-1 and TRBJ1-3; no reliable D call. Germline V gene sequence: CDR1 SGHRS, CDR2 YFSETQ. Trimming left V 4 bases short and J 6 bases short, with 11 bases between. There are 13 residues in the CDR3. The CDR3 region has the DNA TGCGCCAGCAGCGGCGGGGATGCAAACACCATATATTTT. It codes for CASSGGDANTIYF.

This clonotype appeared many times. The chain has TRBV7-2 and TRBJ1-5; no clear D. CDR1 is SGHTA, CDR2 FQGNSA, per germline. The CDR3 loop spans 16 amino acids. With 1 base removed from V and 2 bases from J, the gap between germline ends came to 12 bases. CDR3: CASSLEGAGGNQPQHF. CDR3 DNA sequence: TGTGCCAGCAGCTTAGAGGGTGCGGGTGGCAATCAGCCCCAGCATTTT.

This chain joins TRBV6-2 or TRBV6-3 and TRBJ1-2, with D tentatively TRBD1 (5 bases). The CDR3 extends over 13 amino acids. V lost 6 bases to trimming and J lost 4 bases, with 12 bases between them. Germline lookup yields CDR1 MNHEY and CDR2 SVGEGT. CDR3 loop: CASSHGGGYGYTF. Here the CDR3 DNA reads TGTGCCAGCAGCCACGGGGGAGGCTATGGCTACACCTTC.

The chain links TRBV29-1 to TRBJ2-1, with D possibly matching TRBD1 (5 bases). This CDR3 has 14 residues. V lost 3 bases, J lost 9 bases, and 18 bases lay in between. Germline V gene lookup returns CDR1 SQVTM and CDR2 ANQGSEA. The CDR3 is CSVDSGQGQGEQFF. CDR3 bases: TGCAGCGTTGATTCCGGCCAGGGTCAAGGTGAGCAGTTCTTC.

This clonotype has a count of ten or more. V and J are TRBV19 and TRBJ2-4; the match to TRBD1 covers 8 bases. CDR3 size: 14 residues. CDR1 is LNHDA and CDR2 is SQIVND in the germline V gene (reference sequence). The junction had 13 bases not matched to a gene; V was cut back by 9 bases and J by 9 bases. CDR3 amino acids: CASQTTGAVGIQYF. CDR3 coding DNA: TGTGCCAGCCAAACGACAGGGGCAGTGGGCATTCAGTACTTC.

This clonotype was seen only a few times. The CDR3 DNA reads TGTGCCAGCAGTTACTCGGGTAGCGGGGGGGCCGGAGATACGCAGTATTTT. Translation gives CASSYSGSGGAGDTQYF. The rearrangement joins TRBV6-5 to TRBJ2-3, with 11 nucleotides matching TRBD2. The CDR3 runs to 17 residues. CDR1 and CDR2 from the germline V gene are MNHEY and SVGAGI. With 0 bases clipped from V and 5 bases from J, the junction kept 7 bases outside the gene matches.

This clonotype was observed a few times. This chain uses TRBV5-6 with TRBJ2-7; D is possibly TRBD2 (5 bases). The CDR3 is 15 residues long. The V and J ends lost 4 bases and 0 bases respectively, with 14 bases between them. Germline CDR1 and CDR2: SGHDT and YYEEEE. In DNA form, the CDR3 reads TGTGCCAGCAGCCCTTGGACTGATCGCTCCTACGAGCAGTACTTC. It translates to CASSPWTDRSYEQYF.

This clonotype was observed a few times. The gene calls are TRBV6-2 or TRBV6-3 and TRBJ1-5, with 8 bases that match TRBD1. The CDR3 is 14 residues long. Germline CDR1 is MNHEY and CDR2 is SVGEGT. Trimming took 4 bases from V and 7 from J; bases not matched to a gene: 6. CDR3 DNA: TGTGCCAGCAGTTCTGGACAGGGTGGACAGCCCCAGCATTTT. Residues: CASSSGQGGQPQHF.

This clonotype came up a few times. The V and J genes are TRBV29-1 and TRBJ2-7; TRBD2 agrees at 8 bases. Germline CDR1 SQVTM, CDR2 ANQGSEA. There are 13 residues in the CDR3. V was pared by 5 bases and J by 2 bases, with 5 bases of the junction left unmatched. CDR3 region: CSVMRGEAYEQYF. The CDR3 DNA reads TGCAGCGTTATGCGGGGGGAAGCCTACGAGCAGTACTTC.

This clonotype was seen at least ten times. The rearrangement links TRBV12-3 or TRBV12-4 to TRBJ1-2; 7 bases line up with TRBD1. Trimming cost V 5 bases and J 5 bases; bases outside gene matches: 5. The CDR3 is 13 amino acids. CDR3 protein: CASSRKQGYGYTF. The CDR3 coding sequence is TGTGCCAGCAGTCGTAAACAGGGGTATGGCTACACCTTC.

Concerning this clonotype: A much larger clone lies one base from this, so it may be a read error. CDR3 DNA sequence: TGTGCCATCAGCTCGCGGGGGGGCCTCGGCACCGGGGAGCTGTTTTTT. Amino acid sequence: CAISSRGGLGTGELFF. The chain uses TRBV7-2 and TRBJ2-2, with 9 nucleotides matching TRBD2. The length of the CDR3 is 16 residues. From germline, CDR1 is SGHTA and CDR2 FQGNSA.

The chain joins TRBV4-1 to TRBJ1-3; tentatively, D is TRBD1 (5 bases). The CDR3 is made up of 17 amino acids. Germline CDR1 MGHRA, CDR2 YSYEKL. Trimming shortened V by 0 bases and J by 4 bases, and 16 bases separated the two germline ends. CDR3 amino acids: CASSQDPPGLGGNTIYF. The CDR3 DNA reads TGCGCCAGCAGCCAAGATCCGCCGGGACTAGGGGGAAACACCATATATTTT.

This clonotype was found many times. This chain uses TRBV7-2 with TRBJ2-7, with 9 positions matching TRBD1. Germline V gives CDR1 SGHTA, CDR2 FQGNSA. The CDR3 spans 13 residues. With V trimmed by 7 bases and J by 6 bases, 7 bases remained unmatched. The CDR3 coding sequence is TGTGCCAGCAACAGGGACAGGGTGTCCGAGCAGTACTTC. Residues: CASNRDRVSEQYF. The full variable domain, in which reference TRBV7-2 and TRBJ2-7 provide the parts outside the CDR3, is GAGVSQSPSNKVTEKGKDVELRCDPISGHTALYWYRQSLGQGLEFLIYFQGNSAPDKSGLPSDRFSAERTGGSVSTLTIQRTQQEDSAVYLCASNRDRVSEQYFGPGTRLTVT.

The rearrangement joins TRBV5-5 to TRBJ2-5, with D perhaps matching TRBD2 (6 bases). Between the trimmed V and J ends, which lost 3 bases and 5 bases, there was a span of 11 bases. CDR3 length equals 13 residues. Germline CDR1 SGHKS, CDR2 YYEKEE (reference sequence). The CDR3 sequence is CASSWGELETQYF. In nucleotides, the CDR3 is TGTGCCAGCAGCTGGGGGGAGTTGGAGACCCAGTACTTC.

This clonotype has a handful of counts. The chain's CDR3 is CASTLQGSNTEAFF. The CDR3 DNA reads as TGTGCCAGCACCCTTCAGGGGTCGAACACTGAAGCTTTCTTT. The chain couples TRBV7-9 to TRBJ1-1; maybe TRBD1 (6 bases). The germline CDR1 and CDR2 sequences are SEHNR and FQNEAQ (reference sequence). This CDR3 is built from 14 residues. V shed 7 bases and J shed 1 base, with 13 bases lying between them.

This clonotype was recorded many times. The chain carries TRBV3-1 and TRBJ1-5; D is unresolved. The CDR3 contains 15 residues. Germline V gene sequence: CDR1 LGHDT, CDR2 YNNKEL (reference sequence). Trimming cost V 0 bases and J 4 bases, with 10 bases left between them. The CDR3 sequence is CASSQDRPGNQPQHF. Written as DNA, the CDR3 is TGTGCCAGCAGCCAAGATCGGCCGGGGAATCAGCCCCAGCATTTT.

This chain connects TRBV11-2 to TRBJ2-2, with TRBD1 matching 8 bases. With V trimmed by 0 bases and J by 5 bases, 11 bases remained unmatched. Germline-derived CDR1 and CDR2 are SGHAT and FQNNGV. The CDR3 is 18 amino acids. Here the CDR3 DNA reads TGTGCCAGCAGCTTAGACACCGGGACAGGCTTCGGGACCGGGGAGCTGTTTTTT. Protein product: CASSLDTGTGFGTGELFF.

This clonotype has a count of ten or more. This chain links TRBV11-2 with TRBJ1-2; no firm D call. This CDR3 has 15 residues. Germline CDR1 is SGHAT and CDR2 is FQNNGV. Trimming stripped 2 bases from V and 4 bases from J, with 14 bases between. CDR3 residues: CASSLLYGVSYGYTF. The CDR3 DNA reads TGTGCCAGCAGCTTACTTTACGGCGTTAGCTATGGCTACACCTTC.

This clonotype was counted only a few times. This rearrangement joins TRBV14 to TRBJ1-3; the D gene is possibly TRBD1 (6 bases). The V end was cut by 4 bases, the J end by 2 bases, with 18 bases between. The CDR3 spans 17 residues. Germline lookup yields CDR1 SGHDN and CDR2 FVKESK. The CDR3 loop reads CASSLKRKTGAGNTIYF. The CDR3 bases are TGTGCCAGCAGCCTCAAGAGGAAGACAGGTGCTGGAAACACCATATATTTT.

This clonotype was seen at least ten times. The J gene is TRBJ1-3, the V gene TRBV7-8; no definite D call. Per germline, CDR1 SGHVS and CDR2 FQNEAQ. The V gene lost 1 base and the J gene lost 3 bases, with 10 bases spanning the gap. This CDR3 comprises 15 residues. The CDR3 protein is CASSLEVTSGNTIYF. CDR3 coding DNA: TGTGCCAGCAGCTTAGAGGTTACGAGTGGAAACACCATATATTTT.

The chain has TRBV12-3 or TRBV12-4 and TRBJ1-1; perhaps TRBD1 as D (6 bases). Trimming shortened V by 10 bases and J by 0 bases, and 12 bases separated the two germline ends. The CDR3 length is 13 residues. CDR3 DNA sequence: TGTGCCACAGGCAGGGGTGTGAACACTGAAGCTTTCTTT. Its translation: CATGRGVNTEAFF.

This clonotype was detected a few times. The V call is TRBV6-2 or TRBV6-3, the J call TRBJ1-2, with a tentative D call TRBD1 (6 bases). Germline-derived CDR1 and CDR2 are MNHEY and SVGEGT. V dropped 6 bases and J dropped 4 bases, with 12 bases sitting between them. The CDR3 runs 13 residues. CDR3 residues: CASSPTGFYGYTF. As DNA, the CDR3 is TGTGCCAGCAGCCCGACAGGATTCTATGGCTACACCTTC.